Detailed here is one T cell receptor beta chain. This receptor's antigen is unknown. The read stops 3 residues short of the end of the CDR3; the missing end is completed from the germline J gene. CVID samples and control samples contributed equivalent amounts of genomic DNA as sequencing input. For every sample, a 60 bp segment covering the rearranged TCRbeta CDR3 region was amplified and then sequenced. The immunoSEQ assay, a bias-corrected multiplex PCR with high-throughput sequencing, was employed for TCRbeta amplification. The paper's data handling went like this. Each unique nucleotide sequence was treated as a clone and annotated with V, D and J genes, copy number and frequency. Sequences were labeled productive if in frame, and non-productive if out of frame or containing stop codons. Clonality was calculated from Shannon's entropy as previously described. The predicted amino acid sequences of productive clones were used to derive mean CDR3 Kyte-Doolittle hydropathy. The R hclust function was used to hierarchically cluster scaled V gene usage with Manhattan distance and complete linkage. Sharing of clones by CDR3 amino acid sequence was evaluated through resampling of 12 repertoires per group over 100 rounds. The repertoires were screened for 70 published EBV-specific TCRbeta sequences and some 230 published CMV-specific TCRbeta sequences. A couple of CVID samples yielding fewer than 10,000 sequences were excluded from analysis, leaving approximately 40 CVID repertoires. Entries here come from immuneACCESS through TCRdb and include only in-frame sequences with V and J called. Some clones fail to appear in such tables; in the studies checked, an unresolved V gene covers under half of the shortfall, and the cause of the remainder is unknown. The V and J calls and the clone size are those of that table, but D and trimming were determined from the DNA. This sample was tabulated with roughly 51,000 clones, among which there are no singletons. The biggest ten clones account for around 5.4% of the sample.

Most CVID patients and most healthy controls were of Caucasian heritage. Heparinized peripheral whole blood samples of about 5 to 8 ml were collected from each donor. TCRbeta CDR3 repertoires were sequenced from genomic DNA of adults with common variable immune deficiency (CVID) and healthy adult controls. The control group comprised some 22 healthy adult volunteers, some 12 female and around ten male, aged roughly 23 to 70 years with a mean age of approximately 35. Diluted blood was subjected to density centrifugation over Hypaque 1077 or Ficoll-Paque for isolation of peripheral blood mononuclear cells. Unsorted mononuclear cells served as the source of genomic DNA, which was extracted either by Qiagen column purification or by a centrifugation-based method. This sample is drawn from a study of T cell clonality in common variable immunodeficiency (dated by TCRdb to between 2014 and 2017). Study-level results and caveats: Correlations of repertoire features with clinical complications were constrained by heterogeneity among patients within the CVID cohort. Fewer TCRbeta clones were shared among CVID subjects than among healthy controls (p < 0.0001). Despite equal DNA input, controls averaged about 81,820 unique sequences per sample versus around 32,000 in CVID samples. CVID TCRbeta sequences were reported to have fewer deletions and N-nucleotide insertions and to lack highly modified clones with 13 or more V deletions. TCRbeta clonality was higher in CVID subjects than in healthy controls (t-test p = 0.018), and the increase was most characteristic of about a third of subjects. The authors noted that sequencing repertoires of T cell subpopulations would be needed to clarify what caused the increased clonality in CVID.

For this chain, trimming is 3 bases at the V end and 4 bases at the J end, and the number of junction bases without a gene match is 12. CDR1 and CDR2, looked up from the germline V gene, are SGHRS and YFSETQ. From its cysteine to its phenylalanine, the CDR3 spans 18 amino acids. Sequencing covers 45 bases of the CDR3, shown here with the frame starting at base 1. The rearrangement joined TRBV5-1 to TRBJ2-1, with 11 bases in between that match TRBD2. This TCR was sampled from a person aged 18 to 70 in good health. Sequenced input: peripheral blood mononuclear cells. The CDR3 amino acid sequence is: CASSSVTSGSEWYNEQFF. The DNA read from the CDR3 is TGCGCCAGCAGCTCCGTTACTAGCGGGAGTGAGTGGTACAATGAG.